These 24 T cell receptor beta chains were all obtained from the same sample, sequenced in a study of OX40 agonist ivuxolimab in advanced cancers. Receptors were amplified or captured by the immunoSEQ multiplex PCR assay. As stored in TCRdb, this immuneACCESS dataset retains in-frame rearrangements with V and J assigned. A fraction of the clones does not appear; measured against another copy, unresolved V genes explain less than half of the discrepancy, and the remainder lacks a known reason. The sample table lists tens of thousands of clones, 85% of them with a count of one. Of the sample, roughly 22% falls within the top ten clones. This specimen was CD4+ or CD8+ T cells sorted from blood, taken in a trial of the OX40 agonist ivuxolimab. The receptors here all came from an adult with an advanced solid tumor such as melanoma, head and neck, liver or kidney cancer.

The chain employs TRBV6-5 and TRBJ1-2; D may be TRBD1 (5 bases). The ends were cut back, 1 base at V and 4 bases at J, with 13 bases in the middle. This CDR3 contains 15 residues. The germline CDR1 and CDR2 sequences are MNHEY and SVGAGI. The CDR3 DNA reads TGTGCCAGCAGTTACTTACAGGCTCTTGGCTATGGCTACACCTTC. Its protein is CASSYLQALGYGYTF.

Details on this clone: The sample holds other DNA sequences that translate to the same CDR3. The V and J genes are TRBV5-1 and TRBJ2-3, with 10 bases that match TRBD2. This CDR3 comprises 17 residues. CDR1 is SGHRS and CDR2 is YFSETQ in the germline V gene. Germline trimming cut 0 bases from V and 1 base from J; bases unmatched to any gene: 5. The CDR3, as DNA: TGCGCCAGCAGCTTGGCCGGGCTAGCGGGGGGCACAGATACGCAGTATTTT. Translation gives CASSLAGLAGGTDTQYF.

This chain uses TRBV28 with TRBJ1-1; D ambiguous. CDR1 is MDHEN, CDR2 SYDVKM, per germline. Between the trimmed V and J ends, which lost 5 bases and 1 base, there was a span of 14 bases. This CDR3 comprises 15 residues. CDR3: CASSTPRVKNTEAFF. CDR3 sequence (DNA): TGTGCCAGCAGTACACCGCGGGTAAAGAACACTGAAGCTTTCTTT.

The chain links TRBV25-1 to TRBJ2-7, with unresolved D. Trimming removed 9 bases at V and 3 bases at J, with 12 bases between. Per germline, CDR1 MGHDK and CDR2 SYGVNS. CDR3 size: 12 residues. This CDR3 reads CASGWGSYEQYF. The CDR3 DNA reads as TGTGCCAGTGGTTGGGGAAGCTACGAGCAGTACTTC.

The chain combines TRBV19 with TRBJ2-2; 8 bases are a match to TRBD1. CDR1 and CDR2 from the germline V gene are LNHDA and SQIVND (reference sequence). This CDR3 region has 15 residues. J was trimmed by 2 bases and V by 9 bases; bases with no gene match: 8. The CDR3 here is CASSSGTGNTGELFF. In DNA form, the CDR3 reads TGTGCCAGCTCATCCGGGACAGGAAACACCGGGGAGCTGTTTTTT. The complete variable domain, with remaining parts taken from reference TRBV19 and TRBJ2-2, reads DGGITQSPKYLFRKEGQNVTLSCEQNLNHDAMYWYRQDPGQGLRLIYYSQIVNDFQKGDIAEGYSVSREKKESFPLTVTSAQKNPTAFYLCASSSGTGNTGELFFGEGSRLTVL.

The DNA of the CDR3 is TGCGCCAGCAGCCATCACCCCGCGGACCTTCTCTACACCGGGGAGCTGTTTTTT. Amino acids: CASSHHPADLLYTGELFF. This chain links TRBV4-3 with TRBJ2-2; D gene ambiguous. The CDR3 has 18 residues. The V end lost 3 bases, the J end lost 3 bases, and 20 bases lay between the germline ends. Germline CDR1 and CDR2: LGHNA and YSLEER.

V usage is TRBV9 and J usage is TRBJ2-3; 8 bases align to TRBD2. V lost 4 bases and J lost 4; bases outside the gene matches: 8. The germline gives CDR1 SGDLS, CDR2 YYNGEE. The CDR3 contains 15 residues. CDR3 in DNA: TGTGCCAGCAGCTTCGGAGGACTAGCCCCAGATACGCAGTATTTT. Its protein product is CASSFGGLAPDTQYF.

The V gene is TRBV6-6, the J gene TRBJ1-4, with D hard to call. The CDR3 totals 13 residues. Trimming shortened V by 4 bases and J by 8 bases, and 11 bases separated the two germline ends. Germline V CDR1 and CDR2: MNHNY, SVGAGI (reference sequence). The CDR3 DNA is TGTGCCAGCAGTTGGGAAGTTCGGGAAAAACTGTTTTTT. Translation: CASSWEVREKLFF.

The rearrangement links TRBV4-1 to TRBJ1-2, with D unclear. Germline V CDR1 and CDR2: MGHRA, YSYEKL. With 4 bases removed from V and 7 bases from J, the gap between germline ends came to 19 bases. This CDR3 has 15 residues. In DNA form, the CDR3 reads TGCGCCAGCAGCCCCGAGGCCGTGGCCGGGGTTGGCTACACCTTC. Its translation is CASSPEAVAGVGYTF.

The chain employs TRBV11-2 and TRBJ1-2; D is uncertain. CDR3 size: 17 residues. Germline V CDR1 and CDR2: SGHAT, FQNNGV. Trimming shortened V by 5 bases and J by 4 bases, and 23 bases separated the two germline ends. CDR3 DNA: TGTGCCAGCAGCCCCGGTGGTGCGGGGTTCCCCCTCTATGGCTACACCTTC. Its protein is CASSPGGAGFPLYGYTF.

The chain links TRBV11-2 to TRBJ2-7; no firm D call. From germline, CDR1 is SGHAT and CDR2 FQNNGV. CDR3 length: 13 residues. With 0 bases removed from V and 3 bases from J, the gap between germline ends came to 6 bases. CDR3 coding DNA: TGTGCCAGCAGCTTAGAAAGTAGCTACGAGCAGTACTTC. Residues: CASSLESSYEQYF. Based on the CDR3 plus reference TRBV11-2 and TRBJ2-7, the full variable domain is EAGVAQSPRYKIIEKRQSVAFWCNPISGHATLYWYQQILGQGPKLLIQFQNNGVVDDSQLPKDRFSAERLKGVDSTLKIQPAKLEDSAVYLCASSLESSYEQYFGPGTRLTVT.

The chain carries TRBV19 and TRBJ2-1; D gene ambiguous. The CDR3 spans 14 residues. Trimming took off 8 bases at V and 2 bases at J, with 13 bases between the two ends. In germline, CDR1 is LNHDA, CDR2 SQIVND (reference sequence). In DNA form, the CDR3 reads TGTGCCAGTGGAAACCAGATGACCTACAATGAGCAGTTCTTC. It yields the protein CASGNQMTYNEQFF.

The V call is TRBV11-3, the J call TRBJ2-1, with TRBD2 matching over 10 bases. The V and J ends lost 5 bases and 0 bases, in that order; junction bases with no gene match: 4. The CDR3 extends over 16 amino acids. CDR1 and CDR2 (germline): SGHNT, YENEEA. CDR3 sequence: CASSQSGGASYNEQFF. CDR3 nucleotides: TGTGCCAGCAGCCAGAGCGGGGGGGCCTCCTACAATGAGCAGTTCTTC.

The chain couples TRBV27 to TRBJ1-2; D remains unclear. Germline CDR1 reads MNHEY; CDR2 reads SMNVEV (reference sequence). V shed 2 bases and J shed 3 bases, with 10 bases lying between them. The CDR3 runs to 14 residues. CDR3 nucleotide sequence: TGTGCCAGCAGTTTAGGAGGGCGGGACTATGGCTACACCTTC. It codes for CASSLGGRDYGYTF.

The chain couples TRBV19 to TRBJ1-5; 11 nucleotides match TRBD1. The CDR3 runs to 16 residues. The germline V gene encodes CDR1 LNHDA and CDR2 SQIVND (reference sequence). The V gene end was trimmed by 2 bases and the J gene end by 5 bases; junction bases not matched to a gene: 5. For the CDR3, the DNA is TGTGCCAGTAGTATAAGAAGGACAGGGGGCGATCAGCCCCAGCATTTT. Its translation: CASSIRRTGGDQPQHF.

This clone appeared a few times. The chain employs TRBV27 and TRBJ2-6; D is unresolved. Trimming took off 4 bases at V and 4 bases at J, with 5 bases between the two ends. This CDR3 is 13 amino acids long. Germline V CDR1 and CDR2: MNHEY, SMNVEV (reference sequence). The CDR3 sequence: CASSWAGANVLTF. The CDR3 nucleotides are TGTGCCAGCAGTTGGGCCGGGGCCAACGTCCTGACTTTC.

V gene TRBV6-5 combines with J gene TRBJ2-3, with D perhaps TRBD2 (5 bases). The V and J ends lost 4 bases and 2 bases respectively, with 13 bases between them. Germline values: CDR1 MNHEY, CDR2 SVGAGI. The CDR3 contains 15 residues. The DNA for the CDR3 is TGTGCCAGCAGTTTGATGGGAGTAAACACAGATACGCAGTATTTT. This translates into CASSLMGVNTDTQYF.

V usage is TRBV11-2 and J usage is TRBJ2-7, with a tentative D call TRBD1 (5 bases). The germline V gene has CDR1 SGHAT and CDR2 FQNNGV. CDR3 length: 13 amino acids. V was pared by 2 bases and J by 2 bases, with 7 bases between. In DNA, the CDR3 is TGTGCCAGCAGCTTAACAGGAGCCTACGAGCAGTACGTC. It is translated as CASSLTGAYEQYV.

The chain is built from TRBV27 and TRBJ1-2; 7 bases fit TRBD1. J lost 8 bases, V lost 5 bases, and 11 bases had no gene match. CDR1 is MNHEY and CDR2 is SMNVEV in the germline V gene (reference sequence). The CDR3 totals 14 residues. This CDR3 reads CASSQTGSPAGYTF. For the CDR3, the DNA is TGTGCCAGCAGTCAGACAGGGTCCCCTGCGGGCTACACCTTC.

The chain combines TRBV30 with TRBJ1-6; D unclear. V shed 6 bases and J shed 0 bases, with 9 bases lying between them. CDR1 is GTSNPN, CDR2 SVGIG, per germline (reference sequence). This CDR3 comprises 14 residues. CDR3 coding DNA: TGTGCCTGCCCAGAGAGCTCCTATAATTCACCCCTCCACTTT. Translation: CACPESSYNSPLHF.

The chain is built from TRBV5-1 and TRBJ1-4; D possibly corresponds to TRBD1 (6 bases). V was shortened by 0 bases and J by 8 bases, with 17 bases between the two germline ends. The germline V gene encodes CDR1 SGHRS and CDR2 YFSETQ. This CDR3 spans 16 amino acids. CDR3 sequence: CASSLALDSRREKLFF. The CDR3 DNA sequence: TGCGCCAGCAGCTTGGCCCTGGACAGTAGACGAGAAAAACTGTTTTTT.

The chain uses TRBV28 and TRBJ2-4; unclear D gene. CDR1 MDHEN and CDR2 SYDVKM come from the germline V gene. V gave up 7 bases and J gave up 0 bases, with 16 bases separating them. The CDR3 totals 16 residues. The CDR3 protein is CASTRARQIAKNIQYF. The CDR3 bases are TGTGCCAGCACCCGAGCGCGCCAGATAGCCAAAAACATTCAGTACTTC.

The rearrangement links TRBV7-3 to TRBJ2-2, with TRBD2 as a possible D gene (5 bases). V lost 3 bases and J lost 6, with 8 bases in between. CDR1 is SGHTA, CDR2 FQGTGA, per germline. The CDR3 has 13 amino acids. The CDR3 loop is CASSFPGSGELFF. In nucleotides, the CDR3 is TGTGCCAGCAGCTTCCCGGGATCCGGGGAGCTGTTTTTT.

The J gene is TRBJ1-6, the V gene TRBV9; TRBD1 is a possible D gene (5 bases). V was pared by 6 bases and J by 8 bases, with 15 bases between. This CDR3 spans 14 amino acids. The germline CDR1 and CDR2 sequences are SGDLS and YYNGEE. CDR3 protein: CASNAGARDSPLHF. For the CDR3, the DNA is TGTGCCAGCAACGCTGGGGCGAGGGATTCACCCCTCCACTTT.